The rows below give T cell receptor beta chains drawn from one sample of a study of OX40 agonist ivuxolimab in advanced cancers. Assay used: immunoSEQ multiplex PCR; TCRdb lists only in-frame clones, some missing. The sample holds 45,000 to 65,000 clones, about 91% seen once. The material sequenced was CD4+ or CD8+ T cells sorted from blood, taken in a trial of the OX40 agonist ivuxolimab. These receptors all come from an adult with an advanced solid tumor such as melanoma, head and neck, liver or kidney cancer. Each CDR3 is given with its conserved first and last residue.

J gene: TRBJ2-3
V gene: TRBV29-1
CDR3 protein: CSVEGGRVTDTQYF

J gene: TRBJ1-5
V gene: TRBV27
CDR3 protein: CASSPFGAQPQHF

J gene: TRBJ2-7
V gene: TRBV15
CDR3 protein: CATSSLWGQGTHEQYF

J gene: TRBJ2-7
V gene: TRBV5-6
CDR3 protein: CASRMGGMYEQYF

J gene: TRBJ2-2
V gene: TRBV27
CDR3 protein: CASSPGAATGELFF

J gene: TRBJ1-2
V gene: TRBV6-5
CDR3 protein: CASSYSATGDYGYTF

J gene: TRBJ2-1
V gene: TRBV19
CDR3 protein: CASSLSGGASYNEQFF

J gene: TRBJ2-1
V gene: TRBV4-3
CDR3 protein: CASSQSFTSGAYNEQFF

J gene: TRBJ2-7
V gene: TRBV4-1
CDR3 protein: CASSQSLTESYEQYF

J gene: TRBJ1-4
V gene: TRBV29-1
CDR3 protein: CSVAGAGANEKLFF

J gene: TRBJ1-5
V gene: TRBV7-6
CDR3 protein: CASSFGGGQPQHF

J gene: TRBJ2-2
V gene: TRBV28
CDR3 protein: CASSLSGGSEGWRELFF

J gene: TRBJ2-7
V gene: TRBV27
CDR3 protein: CASSSGYEQYF

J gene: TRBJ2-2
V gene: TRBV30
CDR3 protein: CAWERLAGLNTGELFF

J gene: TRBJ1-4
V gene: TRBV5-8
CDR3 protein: CASSLEVIGSTNEKLFF

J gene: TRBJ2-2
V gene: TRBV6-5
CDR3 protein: CASSYGTGAGELFF